This entry concerns a single TCR beta chain. What it binds is not known. This record comes from a study of cytomegalovirus exposure and HLA in healthy donors. Whole-study results and caveats: Researchers catalogued some 160 TCR beta chains as cytomegalovirus-associated. Per a prior analysis, the majority of TCR beta V segments were productive roughly 90% or roughly 30% of the time. The availability of immune exposure information extended only to CMV serostatus.

Primers included in the PCR were 60 Vbeta and 13 Jbeta primers. Clones were read by immunoSEQ multiplex PCR, and TCRdb kept only the in-frame ones, dropping some. The sample consists of under 95,000 clones, over 60% of them appearing once. With V trimmed by 6 bases and J by 3 bases, 8 bases remained unmatched. Germline V lookup: CDR1 MNHNS, CDR2 SASEGT. This CDR3 has 15 amino acids. Sequenced input: PBMCs. The rearrangement links TRBV6-1 to TRBJ2-1, with 7 positions matching TRBD1. The origin of this receptor is a male donor in good health and CMV-seronegative. The CDR3 coding sequence is TGTGCCAGCAGGACGGACAGGAACTTCTACAATGAGCAGTTCTTC. This sequence encodes CASRTDRNFYNEQFF.